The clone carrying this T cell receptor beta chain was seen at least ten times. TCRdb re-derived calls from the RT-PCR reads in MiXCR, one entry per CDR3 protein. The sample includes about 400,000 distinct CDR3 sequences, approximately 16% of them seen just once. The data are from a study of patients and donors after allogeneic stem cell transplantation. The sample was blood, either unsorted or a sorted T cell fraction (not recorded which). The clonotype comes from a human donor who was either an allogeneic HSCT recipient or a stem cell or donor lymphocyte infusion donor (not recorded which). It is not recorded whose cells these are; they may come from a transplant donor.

CDR3 bases: TGTGCCAGCAGTTTTATCCCAGGCGATGAGCAGTTCTTC. Its translation is CASSFIPGDEQFF. The chain couples TRBV12-3 or TRBV12-4 to TRBJ2-1; the D is unclear. Trimming took off 3 bases at V and 8 bases at J, with 11 bases between the two ends. This CDR3 is built from 13 residues.